This TCR beta chain was recovered during a study of cytomegalovirus exposure and HLA in healthy donors. 13 Jbeta primers and 60 Vbeta primers were used for the PCR. Sequencing used immunoSEQ multiplex PCR; TCRdb keeps in-frame clones, though not all of them. This sample has 150,000 to 180,000 clones; around three quarters occur once, and the top ten carry roughly 4.2%. The CDR3 consists of 14 residues. V dropped 4 bases and J dropped 5; count of bases not matched to a gene: 6. Germline V gives CDR1 SGHTA, CDR2 FQGNSA. Sequencing was done on a sample of PBMCs. The TCR sequence derives from a woman aged 40 to 49 in good health and CMV-seronegative. This sequence joins TRBV7-2 and TRBJ2-5; TRBD1 matches 8 bases. The CDR3 sequence is CASSSTGGQETQYF. CDR3 in DNA: TGTGCCAGCAGCTCAACAGGGGGTCAGGAGACCCAGTACTTC.